This T cell receptor (beta chain) originates from a study of cytomegalovirus exposure and HLA in healthy donors. Across the study: Earlier sequencing of about 200 million T cells yielded 95 million to 120 million unique TCR beta sequences.

The germline V gene has CDR1 MNHNS and CDR2 SASEGT. This CDR3 region has 15 residues. V was cut by 7 bases and J by 4 bases, with 19 bases left in between. With 60 Vbeta and 13 Jbeta primers, the PCR was carried out. TCRdb's table, derived via immunoSEQ multiplex PCR, lists solely in-frame clones and lacks some. The sample shows approximately 180,000 clones, about an eighth of them seen only once. Sequencing was performed on PBMCs. V gene TRBV6-1 combines with J gene TRBJ1-1; the D gene is possibly TRBD1 (6 bases). The sequence was collected from a man aged 45-65 years in good health and CMV-seropositive. CDR3 amino acids: CASMGGAGLGTEAFF. Here the CDR3 DNA reads TGTGCCAGCATGGGGGGGGCAGGGCTAGGCACTGAAGCTTTCTTT.